The rows below give T cell receptor beta chains drawn from one sample of a study of coeliac disease. Repertoires were generated with immunoSEQ multiplex PCR, while TCRdb's copy carries only in-frame clones and drops some. The sample yields about 3,300 clones, around 64% seen once. Material for sequencing was intraepithelial lymphocytes from the gut. Receptors were obtained from a woman aged 40 to 55. CDR3s include the opening cysteine and the closing phenylalanine or tryptophan. The D gene is left open where the match is weak. Expanded clones get a size class; other rows say once, few or many, or leave the size out.

D	V	J	size	CDR3	DNA
-	TRBV7-9	TRBJ1-4	-	CASSLYGVLNEKLFF	TGTGCCAGCAGCTTATACGGAGTACTTAATGAAAAACTGTTTTTT
TRBD1	TRBV27	TRBJ2-6	few	CASSYRTGASGANVLTF	TGTGCCAGCAGTTACCGGACAGGGGCCTCTGGGGCCAACGTCCTGACTTTC
TRBD1	TRBV7-9	TRBJ1-5	-	CASSLGQGDQPQHF	TGTGCCAGCAGCTTAGGACAGGGCGATCAGCCCCAGCATTTT
-	TRBV7-9	TRBJ1-4	few	CASSGVQGRTNEKLFF	TGTGCCAGCAGCGGTGTCCAGGGTCGGACTAATGAAAAACTGTTTTTT
-	TRBV28	TRBJ2-1	-	CASSSPGAEERNEQFF	TGTGCCAGCAGTTCCCCTGGAGCAGAGGAGAGGAATGAGCAGTTCTTC
TRBD2	TRBV6-1	TRBJ2-3	-	CASSGRAAGRTDTQYF	TGTGCCAGCAGTGGACGCGCTGCCGGGAGGACAGATACGCAGTATTTT
TRBD2	TRBV6-6	TRBJ2-3	few	CASSRGLADTQYF	TGTGCCAGCAGTCGGGGACTAGCGGATACGCAGTATTTT
TRBD2	TRBV9	TRBJ2-3	-	CASSGASGNTDTQYF	TGTGCCAGCAGCGGAGCTAGCGGGAACACAGATACGCAGTATTTT
TRBD2	TRBV13	TRBJ2-7	-	CASSPRQAGGRYEQYF	TGTGCCAGCAGCCCCCGTCAGGCGGGAGGTCGGTACGAGCAGTACTTC
-	TRBV10-2	TRBJ1-1	-	CASTDRMNTEAFF	TGCGCCAGCACTGACAGGATGAACACTGAAGCTTTCTTT